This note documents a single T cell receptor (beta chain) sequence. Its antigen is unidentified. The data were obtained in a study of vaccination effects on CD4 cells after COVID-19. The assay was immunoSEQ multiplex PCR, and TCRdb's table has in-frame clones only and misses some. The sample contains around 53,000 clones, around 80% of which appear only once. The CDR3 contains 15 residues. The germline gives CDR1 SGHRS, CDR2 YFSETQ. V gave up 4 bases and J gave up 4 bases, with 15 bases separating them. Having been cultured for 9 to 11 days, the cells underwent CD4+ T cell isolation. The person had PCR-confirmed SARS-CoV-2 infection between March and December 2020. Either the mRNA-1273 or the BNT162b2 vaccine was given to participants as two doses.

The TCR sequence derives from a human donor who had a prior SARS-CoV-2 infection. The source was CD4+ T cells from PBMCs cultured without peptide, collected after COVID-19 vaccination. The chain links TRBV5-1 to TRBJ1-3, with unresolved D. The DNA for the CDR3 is TGCGCCAGCAGCCGAGGCGGGGTCGAAGGAAACACCATATATTTT. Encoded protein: CASSRGGVEGNTIYF.